This T cell receptor beta chain derives from a study of molecular identifiers for immune sequencing clone quantification. Sorting was used to obtain naive CD8 T cells (CD8+CD4-CCR7+CD45RA+). TCRdb re-called the PCR reads with MiXCR, one entry per CDR3 protein. The table has about half a million distinct CDR3 sequences, about 26% seen once. The V gene lost 1 base and the J gene lost 0 bases, with 7 bases spanning the gap. In germline, CDR1 is LGHDT, CDR2 YNNKEL (reference sequence). CDR3 size: 15 residues. The TCR originated in a human donor in good health. Some libraries in this study had Jurkat cell RNA spiked in. The sample consisted of naive CD8+ T cells from blood, with Jurkat cell RNA spiked in. Subset: FACS-sorted CD8+CD4-CCR7+CD45RA+ naive T cells. The rearrangement uses TRBV3-1 and TRBJ2-1; D gene uncertain. The CDR3 reads CASSQGWSSYNEQFF. DNA for the CDR3: TGTGCCAGCAGCCAAGGGTGGAGCTCCTACAATGAGCAGTTCTTC.